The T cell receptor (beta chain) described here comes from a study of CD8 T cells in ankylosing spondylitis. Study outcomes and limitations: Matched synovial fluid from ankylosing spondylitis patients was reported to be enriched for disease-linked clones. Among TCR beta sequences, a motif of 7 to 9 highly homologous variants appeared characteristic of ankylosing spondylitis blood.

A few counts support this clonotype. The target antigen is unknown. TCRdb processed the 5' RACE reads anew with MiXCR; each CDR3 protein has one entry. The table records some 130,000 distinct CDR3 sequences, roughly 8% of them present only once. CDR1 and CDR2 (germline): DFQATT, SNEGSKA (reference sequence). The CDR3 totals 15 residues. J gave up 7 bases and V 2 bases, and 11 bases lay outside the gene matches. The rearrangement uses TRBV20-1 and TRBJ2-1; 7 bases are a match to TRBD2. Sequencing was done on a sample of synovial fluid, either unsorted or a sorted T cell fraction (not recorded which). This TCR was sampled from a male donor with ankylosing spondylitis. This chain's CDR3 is CSARPLAEAKNEQFF. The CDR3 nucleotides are TGCAGTGCTAGACCGCTAGCGGAAGCGAAGAATGAGCAGTTCTTC.